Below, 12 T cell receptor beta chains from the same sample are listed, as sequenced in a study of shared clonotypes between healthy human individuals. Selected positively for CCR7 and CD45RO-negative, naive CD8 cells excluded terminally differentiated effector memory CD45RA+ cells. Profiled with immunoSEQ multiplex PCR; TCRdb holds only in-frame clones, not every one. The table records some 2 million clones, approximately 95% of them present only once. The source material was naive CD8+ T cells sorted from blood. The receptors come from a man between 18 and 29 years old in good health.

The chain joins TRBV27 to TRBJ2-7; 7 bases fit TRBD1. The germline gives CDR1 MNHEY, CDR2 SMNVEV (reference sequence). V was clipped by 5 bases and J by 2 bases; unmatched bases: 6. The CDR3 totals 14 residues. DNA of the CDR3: TGTGCCAGCAGTCACCCCGGGACAGCCTACGAGCAGTACTTC. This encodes CASSHPGTAYEQYF.

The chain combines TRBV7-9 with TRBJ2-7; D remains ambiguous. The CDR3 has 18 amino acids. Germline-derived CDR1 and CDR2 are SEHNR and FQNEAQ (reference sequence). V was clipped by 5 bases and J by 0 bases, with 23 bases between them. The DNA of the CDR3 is TGTGCCAGCAGCCACGACCCGGTTTGGGATTCCTCCTCCTACGAGCAGTACTTC. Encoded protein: CASSHDPVWDSSSYEQYF.

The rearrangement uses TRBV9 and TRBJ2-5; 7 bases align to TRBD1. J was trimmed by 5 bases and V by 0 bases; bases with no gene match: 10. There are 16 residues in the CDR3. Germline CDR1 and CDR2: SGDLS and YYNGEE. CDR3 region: CASSVEGAAGAETQYF. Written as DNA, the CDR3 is TGTGCCAGCAGCGTAGAGGGGGCGGCAGGGGCGGAGACCCAGTACTTC.

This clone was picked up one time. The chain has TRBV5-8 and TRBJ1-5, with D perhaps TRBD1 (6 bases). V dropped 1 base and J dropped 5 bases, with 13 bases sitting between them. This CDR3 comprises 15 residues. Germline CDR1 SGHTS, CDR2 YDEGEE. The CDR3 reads CASSLFYRDDQPQHF. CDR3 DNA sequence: TGTGCCAGCAGCTTGTTTTACAGGGACGATCAGCCCCAGCATTTT.

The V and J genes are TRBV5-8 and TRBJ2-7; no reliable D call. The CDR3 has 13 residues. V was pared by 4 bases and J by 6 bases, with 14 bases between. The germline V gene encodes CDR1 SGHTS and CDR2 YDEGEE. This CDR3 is CASSPGPPAEQYF. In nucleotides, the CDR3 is TGTGCCAGCAGCCCGGGCCCTCCGGCCGAGCAGTACTTC.

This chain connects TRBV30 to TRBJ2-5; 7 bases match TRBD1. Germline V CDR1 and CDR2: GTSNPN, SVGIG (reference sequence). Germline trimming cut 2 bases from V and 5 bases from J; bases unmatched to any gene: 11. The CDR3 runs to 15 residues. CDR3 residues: CAWSRSSTGWETQYF. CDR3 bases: TGTGCCTGGAGTCGATCCTCGACAGGGTGGGAGACCCAGTACTTC.

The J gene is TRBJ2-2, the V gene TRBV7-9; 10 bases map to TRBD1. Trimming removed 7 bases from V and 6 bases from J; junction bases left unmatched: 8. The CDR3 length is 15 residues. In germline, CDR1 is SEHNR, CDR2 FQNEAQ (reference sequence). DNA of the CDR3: TGTGCCAGCATCCTTTGGACAGGGGGATCCGGGGAGCTGTTTTTT. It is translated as CASILWTGGSGELFF.

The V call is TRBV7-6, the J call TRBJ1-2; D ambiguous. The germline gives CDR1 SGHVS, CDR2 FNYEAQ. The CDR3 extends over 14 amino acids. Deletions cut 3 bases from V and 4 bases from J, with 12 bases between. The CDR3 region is CASSLSTGFYGYTF. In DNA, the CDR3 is TGTGCCAGCAGCTTGTCGACGGGGTTCTATGGCTACACCTTC.

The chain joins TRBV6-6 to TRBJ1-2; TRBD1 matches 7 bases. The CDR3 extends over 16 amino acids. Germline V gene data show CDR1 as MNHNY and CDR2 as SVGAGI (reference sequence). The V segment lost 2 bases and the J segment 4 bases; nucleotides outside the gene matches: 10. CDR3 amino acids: CASSYPHDRAVYGYTF. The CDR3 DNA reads TGTGCCAGCAGTTACCCCCACGACAGGGCTGTCTATGGCTACACCTTC.

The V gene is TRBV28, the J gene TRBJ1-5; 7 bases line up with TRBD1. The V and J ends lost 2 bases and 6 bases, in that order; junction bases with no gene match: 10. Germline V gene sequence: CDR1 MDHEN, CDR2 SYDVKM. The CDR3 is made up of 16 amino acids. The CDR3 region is CASSLRSGGAGQPQHF. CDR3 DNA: TGTGCCAGCAGTTTAAGATCAGGGGGGGCAGGTCAGCCCCAGCATTTT.

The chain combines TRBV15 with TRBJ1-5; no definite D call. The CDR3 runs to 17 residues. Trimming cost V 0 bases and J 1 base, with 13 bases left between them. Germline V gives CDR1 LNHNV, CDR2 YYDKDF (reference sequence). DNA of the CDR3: TGTGCCACCAGCAGAGATCCCTCCCATGAGAGCAATCAGCCCCAGCATTTT. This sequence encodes CATSRDPSHESNQPQHF.

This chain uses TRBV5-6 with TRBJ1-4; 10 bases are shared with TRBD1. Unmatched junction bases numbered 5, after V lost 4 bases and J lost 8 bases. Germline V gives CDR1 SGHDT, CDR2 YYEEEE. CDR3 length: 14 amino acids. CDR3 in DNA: TGTGCCAGCAGCCTGGGGACAGGGGCAGAAAAACTGTTTTTT. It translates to CASSLGTGAEKLFF.